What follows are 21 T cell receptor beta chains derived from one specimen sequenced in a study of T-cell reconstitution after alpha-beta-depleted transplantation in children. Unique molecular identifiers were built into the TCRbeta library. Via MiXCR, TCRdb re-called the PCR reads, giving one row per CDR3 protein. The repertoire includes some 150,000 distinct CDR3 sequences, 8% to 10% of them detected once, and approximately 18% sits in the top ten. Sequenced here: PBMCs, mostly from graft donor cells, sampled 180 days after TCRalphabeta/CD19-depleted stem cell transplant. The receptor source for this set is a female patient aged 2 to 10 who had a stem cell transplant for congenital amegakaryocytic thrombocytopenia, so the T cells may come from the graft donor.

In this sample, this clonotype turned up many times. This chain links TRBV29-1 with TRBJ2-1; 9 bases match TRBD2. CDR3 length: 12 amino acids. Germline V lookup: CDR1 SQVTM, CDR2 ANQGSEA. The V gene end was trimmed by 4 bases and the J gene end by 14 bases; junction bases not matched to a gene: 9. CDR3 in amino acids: CSVVVTSGGEFF. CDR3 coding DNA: TGCAGCGTTGTTGTGACTAGCGGAGGGGAGTTCTTC.

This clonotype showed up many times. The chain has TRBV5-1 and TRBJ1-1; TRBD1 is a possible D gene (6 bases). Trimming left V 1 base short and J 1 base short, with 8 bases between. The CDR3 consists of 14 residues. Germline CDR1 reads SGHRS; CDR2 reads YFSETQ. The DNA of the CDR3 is TGCGCCAGCAGCTTGTTACAGGGGAACACTGAAGCTTTCTTT. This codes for CASSLLQGNTEAFF.

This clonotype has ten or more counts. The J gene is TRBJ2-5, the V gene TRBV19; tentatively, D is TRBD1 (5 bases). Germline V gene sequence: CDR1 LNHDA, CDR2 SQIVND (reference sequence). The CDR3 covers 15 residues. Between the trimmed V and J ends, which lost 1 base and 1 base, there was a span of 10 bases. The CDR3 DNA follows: TGTGCCAGTAGTATAGGTTCGACAGTCCAAGAGACCCAGTACTTC. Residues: CASSIGSTVQETQYF.

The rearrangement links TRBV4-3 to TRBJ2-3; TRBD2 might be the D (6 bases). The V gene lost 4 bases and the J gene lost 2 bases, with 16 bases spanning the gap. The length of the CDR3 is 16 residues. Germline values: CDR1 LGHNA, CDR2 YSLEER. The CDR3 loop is CASSPRYSGLTDTQYF. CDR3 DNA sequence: TGCGCCAGCAGCCCCCGTTATAGCGGCCTCACAGATACGCAGTATTTT.

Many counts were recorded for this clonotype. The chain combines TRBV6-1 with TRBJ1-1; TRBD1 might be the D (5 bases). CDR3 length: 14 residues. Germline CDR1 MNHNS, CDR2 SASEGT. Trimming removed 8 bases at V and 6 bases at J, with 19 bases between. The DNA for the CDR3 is TGTGCCAGCGGTCCGGGGCTCCGCGGGGCTGAAGCTTTCTTT. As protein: CASGPGLRGAEAFF.

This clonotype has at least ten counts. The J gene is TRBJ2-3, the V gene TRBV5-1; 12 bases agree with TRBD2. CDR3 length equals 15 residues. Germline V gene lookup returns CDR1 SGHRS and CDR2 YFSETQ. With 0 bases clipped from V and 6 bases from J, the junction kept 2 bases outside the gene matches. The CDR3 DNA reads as TGCGCCAGCAGCTTGGGGACTAGCGGGGCGGATACGCAGTATTTT. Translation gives CASSLGTSGADTQYF.

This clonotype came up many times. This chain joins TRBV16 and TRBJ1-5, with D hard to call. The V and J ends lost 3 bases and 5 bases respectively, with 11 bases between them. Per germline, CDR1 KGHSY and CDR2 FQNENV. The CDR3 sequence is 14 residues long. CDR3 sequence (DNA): TGTGCCAGCAGCCACTCGGGGATCGATCAGCCCCAGCATTTT. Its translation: CASSHSGIDQPQHF.

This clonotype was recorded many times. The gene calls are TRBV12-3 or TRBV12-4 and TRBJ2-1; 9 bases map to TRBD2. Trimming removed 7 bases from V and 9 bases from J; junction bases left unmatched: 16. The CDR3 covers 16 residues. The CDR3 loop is CASIPRWREGVGEQFF. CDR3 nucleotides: TGTGCCAGCATTCCCCGATGGCGGGAGGGGGTGGGTGAGCAGTTCTTC.

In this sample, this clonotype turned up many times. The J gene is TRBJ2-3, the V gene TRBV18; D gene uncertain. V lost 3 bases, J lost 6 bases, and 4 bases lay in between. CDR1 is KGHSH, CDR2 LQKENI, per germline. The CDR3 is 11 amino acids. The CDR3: CASSPADTQYF. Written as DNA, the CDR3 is TGTGCCAGCTCACCGGCCGATACGCAGTATTTT.

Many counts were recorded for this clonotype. CDR3 bases: TGCAGTGCTTCAAGGACAGGGCTTTTGGGAGGCTACACCTTC. This translates into CSASRTGLLGGYTF. V is TRBV20-1 and J is TRBJ1-2, with 8 bases aligning to TRBD1. CDR3 length: 14 residues. With V trimmed by 5 bases and J by 8 bases, 13 bases remained unmatched. CDR1 is DFQATT and CDR2 is SNEGSKA in the germline V gene (reference sequence).

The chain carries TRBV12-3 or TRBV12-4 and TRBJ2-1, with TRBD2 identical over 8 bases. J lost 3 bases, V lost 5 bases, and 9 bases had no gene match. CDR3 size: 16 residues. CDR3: CASSVLGTRVYNEQFF. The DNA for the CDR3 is TGTGCCAGCAGTGTTTTAGGGACTAGGGTCTACAATGAGCAGTTCTTC.

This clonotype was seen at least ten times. The CDR3 DNA reads as TGTGCCAGCAGCCTTCACGGGGCCCCGATGTGGGAATCCTACGAGCAGTACTTC. Translated, it gives CASSLHGAPMWESYEQYF. This chain links TRBV9 with TRBJ2-7, with D perhaps given as TRBD1 or TRBD2 (5 bases each). Between the trimmed V and J ends, which lost 4 bases and 1 base, there was a span of 24 bases. Germline loops: CDR1 SGDLS, CDR2 YYNGEE. This CDR3 has 18 residues.

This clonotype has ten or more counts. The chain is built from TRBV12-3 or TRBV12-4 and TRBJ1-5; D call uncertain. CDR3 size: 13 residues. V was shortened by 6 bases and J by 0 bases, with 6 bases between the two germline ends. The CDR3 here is CASSRNSNQPQHF. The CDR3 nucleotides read TGTGCCAGCAGCCGGAATAGCAATCAGCCCCAGCATTTT.

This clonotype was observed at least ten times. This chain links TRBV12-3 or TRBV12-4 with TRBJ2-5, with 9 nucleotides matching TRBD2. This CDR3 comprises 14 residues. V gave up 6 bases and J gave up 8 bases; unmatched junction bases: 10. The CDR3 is CASSTLAGSATQYF. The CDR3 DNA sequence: TGTGCCAGCAGCACACTAGCGGGTTCTGCAACCCAGTACTTC.

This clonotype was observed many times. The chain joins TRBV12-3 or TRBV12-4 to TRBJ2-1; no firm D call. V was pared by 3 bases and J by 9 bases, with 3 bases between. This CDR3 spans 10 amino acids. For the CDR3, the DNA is TGTGCCAGCAGTTTTAGTGAGCAGTTCTTC. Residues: CASSFSEQFF.

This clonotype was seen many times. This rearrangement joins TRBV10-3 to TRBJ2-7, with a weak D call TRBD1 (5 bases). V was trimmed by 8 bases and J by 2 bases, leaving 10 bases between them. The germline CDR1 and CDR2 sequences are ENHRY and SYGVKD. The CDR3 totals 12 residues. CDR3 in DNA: TGTGCCATCCACGACAGACCCTACGAGCAGTACTTC. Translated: CAIHDRPYEQYF.

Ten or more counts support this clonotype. The CDR3 coding sequence is TGCAGCGTTGCGGCTAGCGGGTACCAAGAGACCCAGTACTTC. It translates to CSVAASGYQETQYF. V is TRBV29-1 and J is TRBJ2-5; TRBD2 matches at 8 bases. CDR3 length equals 14 residues. Per germline, CDR1 SQVTM and CDR2 ANQGSEA. Germline trimming cut 4 bases from V and 0 bases from J; bases unmatched to any gene: 4. Full variable domain (remainder filled in from reference TRBV29-1 and TRBJ2-5): SAVISQKPSRDICQRGTSLTIQCQVDSQVTMMFWYRQQPGQSLTLIATANQGSEATYESGFVIDKFPISRPNLTFSTLTVSNMSPEDSSIYLCSVAASGYQETQYFGPGTRLLVL.

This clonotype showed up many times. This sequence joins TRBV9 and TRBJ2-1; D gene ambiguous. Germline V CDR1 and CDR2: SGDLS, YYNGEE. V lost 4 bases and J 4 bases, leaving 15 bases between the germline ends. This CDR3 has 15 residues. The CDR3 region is CASSQNPVLYNEQFF. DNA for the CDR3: TGTGCCAGCAGCCAGAACCCCGTCCTTTACAATGAGCAGTTCTTC.

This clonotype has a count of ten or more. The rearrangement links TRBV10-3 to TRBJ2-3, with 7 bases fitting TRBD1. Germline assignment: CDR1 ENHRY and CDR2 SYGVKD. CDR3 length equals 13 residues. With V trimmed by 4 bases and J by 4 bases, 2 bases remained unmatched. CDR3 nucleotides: TGTGCCATCAGTGTTGACAGGGCAGATACGCAGTATTTT. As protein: CAISVDRADTQYF.

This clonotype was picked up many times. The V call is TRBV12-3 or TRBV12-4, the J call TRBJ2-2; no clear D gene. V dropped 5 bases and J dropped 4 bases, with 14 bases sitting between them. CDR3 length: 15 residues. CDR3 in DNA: TGTGCCAGCAGTGGCCTCTCCTGGACCACCGGGGAGCTGTTTTTT. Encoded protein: CASSGLSWTTGELFF.

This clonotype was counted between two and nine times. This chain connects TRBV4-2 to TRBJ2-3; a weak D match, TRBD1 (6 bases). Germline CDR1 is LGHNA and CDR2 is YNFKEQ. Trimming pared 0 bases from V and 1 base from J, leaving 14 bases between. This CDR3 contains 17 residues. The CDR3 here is CASSQDLGQQGTDTQYF. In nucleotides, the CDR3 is TGTGCCAGCAGCCAAGATCTTGGACAGCAAGGCACAGATACGCAGTATTTT.